Following are 23 T cell receptor beta chains from one sample sequenced in a study of blood T cells in healthy people across ages (dated by TCRdb to between 2014 and 2017). Libraries were constructed by 5' RACE. These reads were obtained on an Illumina HiSeq 2500. A second PCR of about 6 to 11 cycles was run with a J-beta primer mix and a sample-barcoded 5' primer. The public reads were reprocessed in TCRdb via fastp at Q25 and MiXCR, keeping in-frame beta chains. Entries that share a CDR3 protein sequence are merged under the most common genes and DNA. A total of roughly 900,000 distinct CDR3 sequences appear in this sample, roughly 43% of them only once. The ten largest clones take up 13% of the sample. The sequencing input was blood. These TCRs come from a man in his thirties or forties in good health.

This chain joins TRBV30 and TRBJ1-1; D is unclear. The CDR3 runs 13 residues. The V gene lost 0 bases and the J gene lost 2 bases, with 7 bases spanning the gap. Looked up from germline, CDR1 is GTSNPN and CDR2 is SVGIG (reference sequence). The CDR3: CAWSVGHNTEAFF. The CDR3 DNA is TGTGCCTGGAGTGTTGGGCATAACACTGAAGCTTTCTTT. The full variable domain, completed using reference TRBV30 and TRBJ1-1, is SQTIHQWPATLVQPVGSPLSLECTVEGTSNPNLYWYRQAAGRGLQLLFYSVGIGQISSEVPQNLSASRPQDRQFILSSKKLLLSDSGFYLCAWSVGHNTEAFFGQGTRLTVV.

Written as DNA, the CDR3 is TGTGCCAGCAGCCCAAACAGGGGGCTGTTTGAAAAACTGTTTTTT. Its protein is CASSPNRGLFEKLFF. J is TRBJ1-4 and V is TRBV3-1; 9 positions match TRBD1. Germline CDR1 is LGHDT and CDR2 is YNNKEL (reference sequence). This CDR3 is built from 15 residues. Trimming removed 4 bases from V and 7 bases from J; junction bases left unmatched: 7.

The J gene is TRBJ2-6, the V gene TRBV6-6; D is perhaps TRBD1 or TRBD2 (5 bases each). The germline V gene has CDR1 MNHNY and CDR2 SVGAGI (reference sequence). This CDR3 region has 17 residues. Trimming cost V 5 bases and J 0 bases, with 14 bases left between them. CDR3 sequence reads: CASSPYGASSGANVLTF. The CDR3 nucleotides are TGTGCCAGCAGTCCCTACGGGGCCAGCTCTGGGGCCAACGTCCTGACTTTC.

This chain connects TRBV7-9 to TRBJ1-1; D call uncertain. This CDR3 spans 14 amino acids. Trimming took 3 bases from V and 4 from J, leaving 12 bases between them. CDR1 is SEHNR, CDR2 FQNEAQ, per germline (reference sequence). CDR3 in DNA: TGTGCCAGCAGCTTTAAGACCGACACCACTGAAGCTTTCTTT. Protein: CASSFKTDTTEAFF.

The count of this clonotype is one. J is TRBJ1-1 and V is TRBV6-5; D gene unclear. The CDR3 spans 14 residues. Germline loops: CDR1 MNHEY, CDR2 SVGAGI. Trimming took off 6 bases at V and 1 base at J, with 12 bases between the two ends. The CDR3, as DNA: TGTGCCAGCAGGTCCCAACCAGAGAACACTGAAGCTTTCTTT. Encoded protein: CASRSQPENTEAFF.

This clonotype was observed a handful of times. The chain joins TRBV7-2 to TRBJ2-4; no firm D call. The J call may not be correct, given that the DNA end is closer to TRBJ2-7. The germline V gene has CDR1 SGHTA and CDR2 FQGNSA. The length of the CDR3 is 14 residues. The CDR3 reads CASSLGRTLPEQYF. The CDR3 DNA sequence: TGTGCCAGCAGCTTAGGGCGGACGTTGCCCGAGCAGTACTTC.

A few counts support this clonotype. The genes are TRBV4-1 and TRBJ2-5, with D perhaps TRBD1 (6 bases). CDR3 length equals 14 residues. Trimming shortened V by 4 bases and J by 3 bases, and 12 bases separated the two germline ends. Germline CDR1 and CDR2: MGHRA and YSYEKL. The CDR3 loop reads CASSLTGWKETQYF. Written as DNA, the CDR3 is TGCGCCAGCAGCCTAACAGGGTGGAAAGAGACCCAGTACTTC.

The V gene is TRBV4-1, the J gene TRBJ1-6; no clear D. CDR1 is MGHRA, CDR2 YSYEKL, per germline. CDR3 length: 13 amino acids. Deletions cut 0 bases from V and 7 bases from J, with 4 bases between. The CDR3 region is CASSQDMNSPLHF. CDR3 DNA: TGCGCCAGCAGCCAAGATATGAATTCACCCCTCCACTTT.

The J gene is TRBJ2-5, the V gene TRBV20-1; 9 bases align to TRBD2. Germline V CDR1 and CDR2: DFQATT, SNEGSKA (reference sequence). The CDR3 is 14 amino acids. Trimming removed 4 bases from V and 2 bases from J; junction bases left unmatched: 5. The CDR3, as DNA: TGCAGTGCTACCTTGGCGGGGGGGCAAGAGACCCAGTACTTC. Residues: CSATLAGGQETQYF.

For this clonotype: A much larger clone is a single base away; this may be a read error. The chain employs TRBV10-3 and TRBJ2-4, with 11 bases aligning to TRBD2. From germline, CDR1 is ENHRY and CDR2 SYGVKD. V shed 4 bases and J 3 bases; nucleotides not matched to a gene: 5. This CDR3 region has 16 residues. CDR3 DNA: TGTGCCATCAGTGGGCCGGGACTAGCGGTCAAAAACATTCAGTACTTC. Protein: CAISGPGLAVKNIQYF.

The J gene is TRBJ2-1, the V gene TRBV18, with D unresolved. Trimming took 5 bases from V and 10 from J, leaving 12 bases between them. The CDR3 sequence is 12 residues long. Germline lookup yields CDR1 KGHSH and CDR2 LQKENI. The CDR3 DNA reads as TGTGCCAGCTCAGTACGCGCAGAGGAGCAGTTCTTC. Protein sequence: CASSVRAEEQFF.

This sequence joins TRBV20-1 and TRBJ2-1, with 7 nucleotides matching TRBD1. Germline CDR1 DFQATT, CDR2 SNEGSKA (reference sequence). V shed 4 bases, J shed 0 bases, and the junction held 9 bases outside the gene matches. The CDR3 consists of 16 residues. The CDR3 DNA reads as TGCAGTGCTAATCGACAGGGTGACATCTCCTACAATGAGCAGTTCTTC. Its protein product is CSANRQGDISYNEQFF.

There are a few counts of this clonotype. This chain uses TRBV7-2 with TRBJ1-1; D is perhaps TRBD1 (5 bases). The CDR3 consists of 16 residues. CDR1 SGHTA and CDR2 FQGNSA come from the germline V gene. V lost 5 bases and J 3 bases, leaving 19 bases between the germline ends. The CDR3 DNA follows: TGTGCCAGCAGCCCGGGGACGGCCCGTCGACACACTGAAGCTTTCTTT. Encoded protein: CASSPGTARRHTEAFF.

This clonotype was recorded only once. J is TRBJ2-5 and V is TRBV5-1, with TRBD1 identical over 8 bases. The DNA end lines up better with TRBJ2-7; the J call may be wrong. Germline loops: CDR1 SGHRS, CDR2 YFSETQ. This CDR3 region has 13 residues. CDR3 sequence reads: CASSSVGQGEQYF. Here the CDR3 DNA reads TGCGCCAGCAGCTCTGTCGGACAGGGCGAGCAGTACTTC.

A remark on this clonotype: A much larger clone lies a single base off, so this may be a read error. The rearrangement joins TRBV20-1 to TRBJ2-7, with D perhaps being TRBD1 or TRBD2 (5 bases each). Per germline, CDR1 DFQATT and CDR2 SNEGSKA (reference sequence). V gave up 5 bases and J gave up 0 bases, with 11 bases separating them. The CDR3 spans 13 residues. This CDR3 is CSADPGTSYEQYF. The CDR3 nucleotides are TGCAGTGCTGACCCCGGGACCTCCTACGAGCAGTACTTC.

This clonotype was seen a handful of times. V usage is TRBV24-1 and J usage is TRBJ2-3; 10 nucleotides align to TRBD1. V was pared by 4 bases and J by 4 bases, with 4 bases of the junction left unmatched. CDR1 KGHDR and CDR2 SFDVKD come from the germline V gene. The CDR3 is 15 amino acids. This chain's CDR3 is CATSEGQGFSDTQYF. The CDR3 region has the DNA TGTGCCACCAGTGAGGGACAGGGGTTTTCAGATACGCAGTATTTT.

The chain combines TRBV5-5 with TRBJ1-6; a possible D gene is TRBD1 (5 bases). Germline-derived CDR1 and CDR2 are SGHKS and YYEKEE (reference sequence). This CDR3 comprises 15 residues. V lost 2 bases and J 9 bases, leaving 15 bases between the germline ends. The CDR3 sequence: CASSLGQGGTSPLHF. In nucleotides, the CDR3 is TGTGCCAGCAGCTTAGGGCAGGGAGGAACTTCACCCCTCCACTTT. Full variable domain (missing parts from reference TRBV5-5 and TRBJ1-6): DAGVTQSPTHLIKTRGQQVTLRCSPISGHKSVSWYQQVLGQGPQFIFQYYEKEERGRGNFPDRFSARQFPNYSSELNVNALLLGDSALYLCASSLGQGGTSPLHFGNGTRLTVT.

This clonotype has a handful of counts. The chain recombines TRBV4-2 with TRBJ1-1; a possible D gene is TRBD1 (6 bases). Per germline, CDR1 LGHNA and CDR2 YNFKEQ. The CDR3 covers 16 residues. Trimming left V 2 bases short and J 1 base short, with 14 bases between. The CDR3 sequence: CASSQLLTGGNTEAFF. The CDR3 DNA sequence: TGTGCCAGCAGCCAACTCCTGACAGGAGGGAACACTGAAGCTTTCTTT.

The chain combines TRBV6-2 or TRBV6-3 with TRBJ1-5; 7 nucleotides line up with TRBD1. The CDR3 is made up of 18 amino acids. Germline CDR1 MNHEY, CDR2 SVGEGT. V lost 0 bases, J lost 4 bases, and 12 bases stayed unmatched. As DNA, the CDR3 is TGTGCCAGCAGTTACTCCCCCGGAACAGGGGCAGGGAATCAGCCCCAGCATTTT. It translates to CASSYSPGTGAGNQPQHF.

This clonotype was detected only once. With a much larger clone just one base away, this may be a read error. V and J are TRBV9 and TRBJ1-1; maybe TRBD1 (5 bases). The CDR3 is made up of 14 amino acids. Germline CDR1 reads SGDLS; CDR2 reads YYNGEE. The CDR3 loop is CASSVGGGNTGAFF. CDR3 nucleotide sequence: TGTGCCAGCAGCGTCGGGGGGGGGAACACTGGAGCTTTCTTT.

V and J are TRBV9 and TRBJ2-5, with TRBD2 as a possible D gene (6 bases). This CDR3 is 15 amino acids long. Germline loops: CDR1 SGDLS, CDR2 YYNGEE. Trimming removed 6 bases at V and 4 bases at J, with 19 bases between. The CDR3 DNA reads TGTGCCAGCACCCTAGGTAGCGGAGGATTAGAGACCCAGTACTTC. Protein product: CASTLGSGGLETQYF.

This chain links TRBV7-3 with TRBJ1-6; D is perhaps TRBD1 (6 bases). This CDR3 has 15 residues. Germline V CDR1 and CDR2: SGHTA, FQGTGA. The V end lost 2 bases, the J end lost 7 bases, and 12 bases lay between the germline ends. Here the CDR3 reads CASSLGGAANSPLHF. CDR3 DNA sequence: TGTGCCAGCAGCTTAGGGGGCGCCGCGAATTCACCCCTCCACTTT. Full variable domain (remainder filled in from reference TRBV7-3 and TRBJ1-6): GAGVSQTPSNKVTEKGKYVELRCDPISGHTALYWYRQSLGQGPEFLIYFQGTGAADDSGLPNDRFFAVRPEGSVSTLKIQRTERGDSAVYLCASSLGGAANSPLHFGNGTRLTVT.

This clonotype was detected only a few times. The J gene is TRBJ1-1, the V gene TRBV4-2; 9 bases fit TRBD1. In germline, CDR1 is LGHNA, CDR2 YNFKEQ. The V gene end was trimmed by 4 bases and the J gene end by 10 bases; junction bases not matched to a gene: 19. CDR3 size: 17 residues. CDR3 nucleotides: TGTGCCAGCAGCCTCTCCCTCGGGACAGGGAACGCCATTGGAGCTTTCTTT. Its translation: CASSLSLGTGNAIGAFF.